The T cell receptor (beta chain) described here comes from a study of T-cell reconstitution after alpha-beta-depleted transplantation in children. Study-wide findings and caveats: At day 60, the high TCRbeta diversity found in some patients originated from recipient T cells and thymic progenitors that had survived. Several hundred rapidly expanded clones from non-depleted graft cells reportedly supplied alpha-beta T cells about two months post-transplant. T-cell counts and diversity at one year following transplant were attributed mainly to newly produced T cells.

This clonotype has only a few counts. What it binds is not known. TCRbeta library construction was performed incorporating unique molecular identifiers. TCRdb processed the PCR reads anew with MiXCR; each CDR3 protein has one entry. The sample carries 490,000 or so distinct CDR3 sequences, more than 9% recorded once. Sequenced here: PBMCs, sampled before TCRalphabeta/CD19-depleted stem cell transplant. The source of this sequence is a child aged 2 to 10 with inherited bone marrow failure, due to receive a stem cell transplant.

CDR3 residues: CSAGPWREYHPEQFF. The CDR3 region has the DNA TGCAGTGCTGGACCTTGGCGGGAGTATCACCCTGAGCAGTTCTTC. This chain joins TRBV20-1 and TRBJ2-1; 7 bases fit TRBD2. This CDR3 is built from 15 residues. Germline V gene sequence: CDR1 DFQATT, CDR2 SNEGSKA (reference sequence). J gave up 9 bases and V 5 bases, and 16 bases lay outside the gene matches.